A single sample is the source of the 3 T cell receptor beta chains below, sequenced in a study of T cell responses to AZD1222 COVID-19 vaccine. Sequenced by immunoSEQ multiplex PCR; TCRdb stores in-frame clones only, minus some. The data contain roughly 90,000 clones, around 87% of them singletons. The sample here was peripheral blood, taken 28 days after the second AZD1222 dose. The receptors originated from an adult who received the AZD1222 COVID-19 vaccine.

The chain combines TRBV7-5 with TRBJ1-1. TRBV7-5 corresponds to a pseudogene. The CDR3 extends over 16 amino acids. CDR3 sequence: CARSLACRQSNTEAFF. The CDR3 DNA reads TGTGCCAGAAGCTTAGCTTGTAGGCAGTCGAACACTGAAGCTTTCTTT.

This rearrangement joins TRBV5-8 to TRBJ1-2; D gene ambiguous. This CDR3 is 15 amino acids long. Germline V CDR1 and CDR2: SGHTS, YDEGEE. Trimming stripped 3 bases from V and 4 bases from J, with 16 bases between. The CDR3 DNA follows: TGTGCCAGCAGCTCATATGGTCCCGCGGCCTATGGCTACACCTTC. Translating it yields CASSSYGPAAYGYTF.

V gene TRBV15 combines with J gene TRBJ2-2, with 7 bases fitting TRBD1. The ends lost 0 bases at V and 3 bases at J; junction bases unmatched: 10. This CDR3 region has 18 residues. Germline V gene sequence: CDR1 LNHNV, CDR2 YYDKDF (reference sequence). The CDR3 bases are TGTGCCACCAGCAGAGAAACCCTGGGGCAGGGGGACACCGGGGAGCTGTTTTTT. Protein: CATSRETLGQGDTGELFF. Based on the CDR3 plus reference TRBV15 and TRBJ2-2, the full variable domain is DAMVIQNPRYQVTQFGKPVTLSCSQTLNHNVMYWYQQKSSQAPKLLFHYYDKDFNNEADTPDNFQSRRPNTSFCFLDIRSPGLGDTAMYLCATSRETLGQGDTGELFFGEGSRLTVL.